Listed below are T cell receptor beta chains from one sample, sequenced in a study of CD8+CD57+ T cells in acquired aplastic anemia. In TCRdb, the reads were re-called with MiXCR into one record per CDR3 protein. Here the sample spans about 150,000 distinct CDR3 sequences, approximately 44% being singletons. Material for sequencing was sorted CD4+, CD8+, or CD8+CD57+ T cells (not recorded which) from PBMCs. The receptors shown here come from a human donor with aplastic anemia. Each CDR3 is given with its conserved first and last residue. D genes are given only for firm matches. A row's size may be missing; if present it is once, few, many or a size class.

TRBV2	TRBD1	NA	TRBJ1-2	CASMTGGSHYGYTF	TGTGCCAGTATGACAGGGGGCTCCCACTATGGCTACACCTTC
TRBV2	TRBD1	few	TRBJ2-7	CASKGQTGSYEQYF	TGTGCCAGCAAGGGACAGACGGGGTCCTACGAGCAGTACTTC
TRBV19	NA	NA	TRBJ1-2	CASSSDQGGYTF	TGTGCCAGTAGTTCCGACCAGGGGGGCTACACCTTC
TRBV19	NA	many	TRBJ2-1	CATQRQATYNEQFF	TGTGCCACTCAGCGACAGGCGACTTACAATGAGCAGTTCTTC
TRBV5-6	TRBD1	many	TRBJ1-2	CASSALRTGRGYGYTF	TGTGCCAGCAGCGCTCTTCGGACAGGGAGAGGATATGGCTACACCTTC
TRBV25-1	TRBD1	NA	TRBJ2-5	CASSTGQWAWETQYF	TGTGCCAGCAGTACGGGACAGTGGGCGTGGGAGACCCAGTACTTC
TRBV4-1	TRBD1	NA	TRBJ1-5	CASSQGTAKSNQPQHF	TGCGCCAGCAGCCAGGGGACAGCGAAGAGCAATCAGCCCCAGCATTTT
TRBV29-1	NA	NA	TRBJ1-6	CTGRGAGHF	TGCACCGGTAGGGGGGCAGGCCACTTT
TRBV7-9	NA	NA	TRBJ1-4	CASSLAGDTTNEKLSF	TGTGCCAGCAGCTTGGCGGGAGACACAACTAATGAAAAACTGTCTTTT
TRBV2	NA	once	TRBJ2-3	CASRFDRSTDTQYF	TGTGCCAGCAGATTCGACAGGAGCACAGATACGCAGTATTTT
TRBV19	NA	NA	TRBJ1-1	CASSPPDGGEAFF	TGTGCCAGTAGTCCCCCGGACGGCGGTGAAGCTTTCTTT
TRBV7-2	TRBD2	many	TRBJ2-5	CASSLVAGGNQETQYF	TGTGCCAGCAGCTTAGTGGCGGGAGGGAACCAAGAGACCCAGTACTTC
TRBV10-3	NA	few	TRBJ1-1	CAINEGDTEAFF	TGTGCCATTAACGAAGGGGACACTGAAGCTTTCTTT
TRBV5-1	TRBD1	NA	TRBJ1-4	CASRLNPQGVNEKLFF	TGCGCCAGCAGACTGAACCCCCAGGGGGTTAATGAAAAACTGTTTTTT
TRBV2	NA	once	TRBJ1-2	CASRAGQYGYTF	TGTGCCAGCAGGGCCGGACAGTATGGCTACACCTTC
TRBV25-1	NA	NA	TRBJ2-3	CASSELGRSTDTQYF	TGTGCCAGCAGTGAGTTGGGACGGAGCACAGATACGCAGTATTTT
TRBV7-2	NA	many	TRBJ1-2	CASSFQLDGGYGYTF	TGTGCCAGCAGCTTTCAACTAGACGGCGGCTATGGCTACACCTTC
TRBV9	NA	NA	TRBJ2-1	CASSQTGGGPYNEQFF	TGTGCCAGCAGCCAGACGGGCGGGGGCCCCTACAATGAGCAGTTCTTC
TRBV9	NA	once	TRBJ1-1	CASSVGALNTEAFF	TGTGCCAGCAGCGTTGGGGCTTTGAACACTGAAGCTTTCTTT
TRBV7-2	TRBD1	many	TRBJ2-1	CASSPWDRGYNEQFF	TGTGCCAGCAGCCCATGGGACAGGGGTTACAATGAGCAGTTCTTC
TRBV2	TRBD1	NA	TRBJ1-5	CASSVGTGRNQPQHF	TGTGCCAGCTCGGTGGGGACAGGGCGCAATCAGCCCCAGCATTTT
TRBV7-2	TRBD1	many	TRBJ1-2	CASSSRTGDHGYTF	TGTGCCAGCAGCTCCCGCACAGGGGACCATGGCTACACCTTC
TRBV29-1	TRBD1	few	TRBJ2-3	CSVETWTGGSDTQYF	TGCAGCGTCGAGACTTGGACAGGGGGCTCAGATACGCAGTATTTT
TRBV10-3	TRBD2	few	TRBJ2-5	CASSRPAGDETQYF	TGTGCCAGCAGTAGGCCAGCGGGGGATGAGACCCAGTACTTC
TRBV9	TRBD1	few	TRBJ2-2	CASSPGTGDTGELFF	TGTGCCAGCAGCCCCGGGACAGGGGACACCGGGGAGCTGTTTTTT
TRBV20-1	NA	NA	TRBJ2-7	CSATRTEGSGYEQYF	TGCAGTGCTACACGGACAGAGGGGTCAGGCTACGAGCAGTACTTC
TRBV20-1	TRBD2	once	TRBJ2-2	CSASPGSGRADTGELFF	TGCAGTGCTAGCCCTGGGAGCGGGAGGGCAGACACCGGGGAGCTGTTTTTT
TRBV24-1	NA	few	TRBJ1-2	CATSLLGARGGYTF	TGTGCCACCAGTCTCTTAGGGGCGCGGGGTGGCTACACCTTC